Sequencing of this TCR beta chain was carried out in a study of blood T cells in healthy people across ages. Study-wide findings and caveats: The study found more naive CD4+ cells and higher diversity in long-lived than aged donors.

The CDR3 totals 12 residues. Deletions cut 0 bases from V and 8 bases from J, with 7 bases between. Germline CDR1 reads MNHEY; CDR2 reads SVGAGI. Using a J-beta primer mix together with a sample-barcoded 5' primer, a second PCR was run for roughly 6 to 11 cycles. Via MiXCR, TCRdb re-called the 5' RACE reads, giving one row per CDR3 protein. The sample carries some 640,000 distinct CDR3 sequences, roughly 49% recorded once. The sample holds a few counts of this clonotype. Its antigen is as yet unknown. The genes are TRBV6-5 and TRBJ1-2; possibly TRBD1 for D (5 bases). The sequence was obtained from a woman aged 60 to 75 in good health. Sequences were obtained from blood. Written as DNA, the CDR3 is TGTGCCAGCAGTTACTCTTCAGGGGGCTACACCTTC. Its translation: CASSYSSGGYTF.